This TCR beta chain was recovered during a study of shared clonotypes between healthy human individuals. The overall study: CD4 naive cells filled three plates per donor, CD4 memory three, CD8 naive two and CD8 memory one.

The CDR3 runs to 14 residues. V was clipped by 2 bases and J by 6 bases, with 14 bases between them. CDR1 and CDR2 from the germline V gene are MGHRA and YSYEKL. In replicate PCRs of sorted subsets, approximately 210 ng DNA, tens of thousands of T cell genomes, was used. Produced via immunoSEQ multiplex PCR; TCRdb's table is partial and in-frame only. The data hold around 350,000 clones, with 73% observed a single time. Healthy and HIV-negative, the adult donors had no recent acute infections or vaccinations. This chain connects TRBV4-1 to TRBJ2-7; D is possibly TRBD1 (6 bases). Sequenced input: memory CD4+ T cells sorted from blood. Described subset: CD45RA-negative fraction. The receptor comes from a man aged 30 to 45 in good health. The chain's CDR3 is CASSQLTGPAEQYF. DNA for the CDR3: TGCGCCAGCAGCCAACTGACAGGACCCGCCGAGCAGTACTTC.